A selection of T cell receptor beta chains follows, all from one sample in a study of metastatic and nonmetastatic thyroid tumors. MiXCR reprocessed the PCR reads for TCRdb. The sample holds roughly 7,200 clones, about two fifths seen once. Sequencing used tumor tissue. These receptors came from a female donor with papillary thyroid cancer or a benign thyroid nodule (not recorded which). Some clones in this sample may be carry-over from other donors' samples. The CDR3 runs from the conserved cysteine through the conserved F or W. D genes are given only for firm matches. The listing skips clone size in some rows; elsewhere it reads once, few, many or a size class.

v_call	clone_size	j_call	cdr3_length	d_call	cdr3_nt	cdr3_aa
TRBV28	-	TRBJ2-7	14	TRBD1	TGTGCCAGCAGGGTGTGGACAGGGAGCTACGAGCAGTACTTC	CASRVWTGSYEQYF
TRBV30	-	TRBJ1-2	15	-	TGTGCCTGGAGGAATCCAGGGTATGAGGTGAATGGCTACACCTTC	CAWRNPGYEVNGYTF
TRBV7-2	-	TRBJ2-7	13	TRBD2	TGTGCCAGCAGCCTGGGACTAGCGGTCGAGCAGTACTTC	CASSLGLAVEQYF
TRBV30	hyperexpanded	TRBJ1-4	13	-	TGTGCCTTCACAGGGCCTACTAATGAAAAACTGTTTTTT	CAFTGPTNEKLFF
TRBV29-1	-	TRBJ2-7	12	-	TGCAGCGTTTGGGGCTCTTCCTACGAGCAGTACTTC	CSVWGSSYEQYF
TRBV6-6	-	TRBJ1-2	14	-	TGTGCCAGCAGTTACGGGGTCAGGGAAGGTGGCTACACCTTC	CASSYGVREGGYTF
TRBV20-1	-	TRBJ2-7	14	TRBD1	TGCAGTGCTAGTCCGGACAGGGGAATATACGAGCAGTACTTC	CSASPDRGIYEQYF
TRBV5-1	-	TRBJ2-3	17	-	TGCGCCAGCAGCTTGGCCCTGGACAGCACGAGCACAGATACGCAGTATTTT	CASSLALDSTSTDTQYF
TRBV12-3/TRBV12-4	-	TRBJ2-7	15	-	TGTGCCAGCAGTTTGCTTGGATTTGGTGGGTACGAGCAGTACTTC	CASSLLGFGGYEQYF
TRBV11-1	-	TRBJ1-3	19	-	TGTGCCAGCAGCTTAAAACCATCGGTGGGCCTCGGGAGAGGAAACACCATATATTTT	CASSLKPSVGLGRGNTIYF
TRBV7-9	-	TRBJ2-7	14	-	TGTGCCAGCACAGGGAGTGGGTCTCTCTACGATCAGTACTTC	CASTGSGSLYDQYF
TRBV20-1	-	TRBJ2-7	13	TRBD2	TGCAGCGGCGTAGCGGGAGGCTCCTACGAGCAGTACTTC	CSGVAGGSYEQYF
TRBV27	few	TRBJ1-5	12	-	TGTGCCAGCAGTTCCTGGAATCAGCCCCAGCATTTT	CASSSWNQPQHF
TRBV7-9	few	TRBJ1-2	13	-	TGTGCCAGCCTCCTGGACACGAACTATGGCTACACCTTC	CASLLDTNYGYTF
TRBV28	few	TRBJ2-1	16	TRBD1	TGTGCCAGCAGGCGCGGAGGGACAGGGGCACGCAATGAGCAGTTCTTC	CASRRGGTGARNEQFF
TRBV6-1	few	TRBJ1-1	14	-	TGTGCCAGCTCCCTACAGGGTGTGGGCACTGAAGCTTTCTTT	CASSLQGVGTEAFF
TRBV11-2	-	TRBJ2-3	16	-	TGTGCCAGCAGCACCGGACTATTATATAGCACAGATACGCAGTATTTT	CASSTGLLYSTDTQYF
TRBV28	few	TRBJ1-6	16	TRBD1	TGTGCCAGCAGTGGACAGGGACGATCCTATAATTCACCCCTCCACTTT	CASSGQGRSYNSPLHF
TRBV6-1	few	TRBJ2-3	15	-	TGTGCCAGCAGTGACCCGTTTGGGGAGACAGATACGCAGTATTTT	CASSDPFGETDTQYF
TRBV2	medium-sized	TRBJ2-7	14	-	TGTGCCAGCAGTGAAGGAGGTTTCAGTTACGAGCAGTACTTC	CASSEGGFSYEQYF
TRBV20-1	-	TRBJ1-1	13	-	TGCAGTGCCCTGCACGAGGCGGCCTTTGAAGCTTTCTTT	CSALHEAAFEAFF
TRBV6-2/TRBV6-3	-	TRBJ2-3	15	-	TGTGCCAGCAGTTACAGGATGGGGCGGGCAGATACGCAGTATTTT	CASSYRMGRADTQYF
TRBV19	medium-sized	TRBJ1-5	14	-	TGTGCCAGTAGTACGACGTTCGTCAATCAGCCCCAGCATTTT	CASSTTFVNQPQHF
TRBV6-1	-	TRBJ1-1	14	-	TGTGCCAGCAGTGAAACTGGGAGTGAAACTGAAGCTTTCTTT	CASSETGSETEAFF
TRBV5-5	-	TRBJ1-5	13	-	TGTGCCAGCAGCTTGACAGGGAATCAGCCCCAGCATTTT	CASSLTGNQPQHF
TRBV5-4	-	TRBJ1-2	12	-	TGTGCCAGCAGCGCCGGTCCCAGTGGCTACACCTTC	CASSAGPSGYTF
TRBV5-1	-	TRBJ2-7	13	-	TGCGCCAGCAGCTTGGAATCAGTCTACGAGCAGTACTTC	CASSLESVYEQYF
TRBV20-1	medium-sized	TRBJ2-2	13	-	TGCAGTGCTAGAGCCGCGAACACCGGGGAGCTGTTTTTT	CSARAANTGELFF
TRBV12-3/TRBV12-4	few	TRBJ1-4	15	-	TGTGCCAGCAGTGCCCACGGAATAGGGGGTGAAAAACTGTTTTTT	CASSAHGIGGEKLFF
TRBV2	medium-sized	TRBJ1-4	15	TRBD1	TGTGCCAGCAAGGGTATCACAGGGGGAGGCGAAAAACTGTTTTTT	CASKGITGGGEKLFF
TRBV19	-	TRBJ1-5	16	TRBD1	TGTGCCAGTACCAACTCGGTCTTAGGGGGCGGTCAGCCCCAGCATTTT	CASTNSVLGGGQPQHF
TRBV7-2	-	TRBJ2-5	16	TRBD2	TGTGCCAGCAGCCCGGGGACTAGCGGGAGGTTAGAGACCCAGTACTTC	CASSPGTSGRLETQYF
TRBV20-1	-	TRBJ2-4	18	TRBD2	TGCAGTGCTGGAAGACTCCGGACTAGCGGATTAGCCAAAAACATTCAGTACTTC	CSAGRLRTSGLAKNIQYF
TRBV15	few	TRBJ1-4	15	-	TGTGCCACCATCAGAGATTCCGGGGGCGACGAAAAACTGTTTTTT	CATIRDSGGDEKLFF
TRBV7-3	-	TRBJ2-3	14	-	TGTGCCAGCAGCTTAAGTGGGGCGCAAGATACGCAGTATTTT	CASSLSGAQDTQYF
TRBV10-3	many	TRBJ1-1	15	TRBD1	TGTGCCACCGGAATGAACAGGGGCTCGGACACTGAAGCTTTCTTT	CATGMNRGSDTEAFF
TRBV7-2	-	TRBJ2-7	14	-	TGTGCCAGCAGGCCTAGCTGGGGCTCCTACGAGCAGTACTTC	CASRPSWGSYEQYF
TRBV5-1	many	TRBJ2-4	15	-	TGCGCCAGCAGCCACCAGGACTCAGCCAAAAACATTCAGTACTTC	CASSHQDSAKNIQYF
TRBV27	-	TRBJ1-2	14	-	TGTGCCAGCAGGTTCCGGGCGTGTAACGATGGCTACACCTTC	CASRFRACNDGYTF
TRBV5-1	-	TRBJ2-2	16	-	TGCGCCAGCAGCTTGGATGGAGGGGCGAACACCGGGGAGCTGTTTTTT	CASSLDGGANTGELFF
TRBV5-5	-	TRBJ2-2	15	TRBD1	TGTGCCAGCAGCCGGGGGACAGGGTCGTCGGGGGAGCTGTTTTTT	CASSRGTGSSGELFF
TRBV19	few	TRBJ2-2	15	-	TGTGCCAGTAGTATAGATAAGGCTAGAGCCTGGGAGCTGTTTTTT	CASSIDKARAWELFF